This record concerns one TCR beta chain sequence. The entry originates in a study of cytomegalovirus exposure and HLA in healthy donors. Germline V gene lookup returns CDR1 SNHLY and CDR2 FYNNEI. Trimming took 3 bases from V and 3 from J, leaving 18 bases between them. CDR3 size: 17 residues. The data were produced by immunoSEQ multiplex PCR, yet TCRdb's version contains in-frame clones alone and is incomplete. Of over 200,000 clones in the sample, 88% were seen once. The source of this sequence is a young woman in good health and CMV-seronegative. The chain recombines TRBV2 with TRBJ2-1, with unresolved D. Sequenced sample: PBMCs. In DNA form, the CDR3 reads TGTGCCAGCAGTGAGTCAAGTAGTCTCTCCTTCTACAATGAGCAGTTCTTC. The encoded protein is CASSESSSLSFYNEQFF.